The rows below give T cell receptor beta chains drawn from one sample of a study of blood T cell repertoires in COVID-19. TCRdb's table, derived via immunoSEQ multiplex PCR, lists solely in-frame clones and lacks some. The data contain 250,000 or so clones, less than 90% of them singletons. Sequenced sample: peripheral blood. Receptor source: a woman in her 40s who had recovered from COVID-19. Each CDR3 is given with its conserved first and last residue. Each record gives: clone size, V gene, J gene, D gene, CDR3 DNA, CDR3 protein. The D gene is left open where the match is weak. Some rows mark clone size as missing; the rest say once, few, many or name a class of expanded clone.

clone size: NA
V gene: TRBV11-2
J gene: TRBJ2-7
D gene: NA
CDR3 DNA: TGTGCCAGCAGCCTTTACGATACAGCATACGAGCAGTACTTC
CDR3 protein: CASSLYDTAYEQYF

clone size: NA
V gene: TRBV24-1
J gene: TRBJ2-3
D gene: NA
CDR3 DNA: TGTGCCACCAGTGATCCAAAGGGAGCCGGTTACGCAGATACGCAGTATTTT
CDR3 protein: CATSDPKGAGYADTQYF

clone size: few
V gene: TRBV11-2
J gene: TRBJ2-1
D gene: NA
CDR3 DNA: TGTGCCAGCAGGCGACAGGTCGGCGAGCAGTTCTTC
CDR3 protein: CASRRQVGEQFF

clone size: NA
V gene: TRBV4-1
J gene: TRBJ1-2
D gene: TRBD1
CDR3 DNA: TGCGCCAGCAGCCAAGGCCGGGACAGGATGAACCTTTTGGGCTACACCTTC
CDR3 protein: CASSQGRDRMNLLGYTF

clone size: NA
V gene: TRBV6-6
J gene: TRBJ2-3
D gene: TRBD1
CDR3 DNA: TGTGCCAGCACCACAGGGGCGGGCGATACGCAGTATTTT
CDR3 protein: CASTTGAGDTQYF

clone size: once
V gene: TRBV6-5
J gene: TRBJ2-5
D gene: NA
CDR3 DNA: TGTGCCAGCACCCAATACCTTACAGGGATGGAGACCCAGTACTTC
CDR3 protein: CASTQYLTGMETQYF

clone size: NA
V gene: TRBV5-4
J gene: TRBJ2-1
D gene: TRBD1
CDR3 DNA: TGTGCCAGCAGCCCCTCGCTGGGGACAGGGTACAATGAGCAGTTCTTC
CDR3 protein: CASSPSLGTGYNEQFF

clone size: NA
V gene: TRBV7-9
J gene: TRBJ1-5
D gene: NA
CDR3 DNA: TGTGCCAGCAGCTTTGGAGGTACCCTTTCTAGTCAGCCCCAGCATTTT
CDR3 protein: CASSFGGTLSSQPQHF

clone size: few
V gene: TRBV4-1
J gene: TRBJ1-6
D gene: TRBD1
CDR3 DNA: TGCGCCAGCAGCAATGCCAAAGGGGGCGCGGGGTCACCCCTCCACTTT
CDR3 protein: CASSNAKGGAGSPLHF

clone size: NA
V gene: TRBV10-3
J gene: TRBJ1-5
D gene: NA
CDR3 DNA: TGTGCCACCCGGACAGTACCAAATCAGCCCCAGCATTTT
CDR3 protein: CATRTVPNQPQHF

clone size: NA
V gene: TRBV5-5
J gene: TRBJ2-7
D gene: NA
CDR3 DNA: TGTGCCAGCAGCTTGGTACACGGGGGTACCCGGCCCTACGAGCAGTACTTC
CDR3 protein: CASSLVHGGTRPYEQYF

clone size: NA
V gene: TRBV9
J gene: TRBJ2-2
D gene: TRBD1
CDR3 DNA: TGTGCCAGCAGCGTGGGGACAGGGGGAAACACCGGGGAGCTGTTTTTT
CDR3 protein: CASSVGTGGNTGELFF

clone size: NA
V gene: TRBV6-5
J gene: TRBJ1-5
D gene: TRBD1
CDR3 DNA: TGTGCCAGCACCCTACGACAGGGTCTCGATCAGCCCCAGCATTTT
CDR3 protein: CASTLRQGLDQPQHF

clone size: NA
V gene: TRBV5-1
J gene: TRBJ2-3
D gene: NA
CDR3 DNA: TGCGCCAGCAGACCAGGGTTTGGGACAGATACGCAGTATTTT
CDR3 protein: CASRPGFGTDTQYF

clone size: NA
V gene: TRBV7-3
J gene: TRBJ2-5
D gene: NA
CDR3 DNA: TGTGCCAGCAGCCAACTCTCCCAAGAGACCCAGTACTTC
CDR3 protein: CASSQLSQETQYF

clone size: NA
V gene: TRBV2
J gene: TRBJ1-6
D gene: TRBD1
CDR3 DNA: TGTGCCACCAGGGACAGCAATTCACCCCTCCACTTT
CDR3 protein: CATRDSNSPLHF

clone size: NA
V gene: TRBV7-9
J gene: TRBJ1-4
D gene: NA
CDR3 DNA: TGTGCCAGCAGCCCCGAGGGAAGGGAAAAACTGTTTTTT
CDR3 protein: CASSPEGREKLFF

clone size: once
V gene: TRBV3-1/TRBV3-2
J gene: TRBJ2-1
D gene: NA
CDR3 DNA: TGTGCCAGCAGCCAAGATGGTCGGAGAAATGAGCAGTTCTTC
CDR3 protein: CASSQDGRRNEQFF

clone size: once
V gene: TRBV19
J gene: TRBJ2-5
D gene: NA
CDR3 DNA: TGTGCCAGTAGACAGCAAGAGACCCAGTACTTC
CDR3 protein: CASRQQETQYF

clone size: NA
V gene: TRBV10-3
J gene: TRBJ2-1
D gene: NA
CDR3 DNA: TGTGCCATCAGTGATCACTATGAGCAGTTCTTC
CDR3 protein: CAISDHYEQFF

clone size: NA
V gene: TRBV5-1
J gene: TRBJ1-6
D gene: TRBD1
CDR3 DNA: TGCGCCAGCAGCTTGGCCAATCAGGGGGTGCTCCCTAATTCACCCCTCCACTTT
CDR3 protein: CASSLANQGVLPNSPLHF

clone size: NA
V gene: TRBV14
J gene: TRBJ2-1
D gene: TRBD1
CDR3 DNA: TGTGCCAGCAGCCAACTAGCCGGGACAGGGACCTACAATGAGCAGTTCTTC
CDR3 protein: CASSQLAGTGTYNEQFF

clone size: once
V gene: TRBV2
J gene: TRBJ2-3
D gene: TRBD2
CDR3 DNA: TGTGCCAGCAGTGTAGGACTAGCGGTACTCACAGATACGCAGTATTTT
CDR3 protein: CASSVGLAVLTDTQYF

clone size: NA
V gene: TRBV6-5
J gene: TRBJ1-6
D gene: NA
CDR3 DNA: TGTGCCAGCAGTTACTCGGAGGGTGGACGGTCACCCCTCCACTTT
CDR3 protein: CASSYSEGGRSPLHF

clone size: once
V gene: TRBV19
J gene: TRBJ2-6
D gene: NA
CDR3 DNA: TGTGCCAGTAGTCCTCAGACAGGAACCTACTCTGGGGCCAACGTCCTGACTTTC
CDR3 protein: CASSPQTGTYSGANVLTF

clone size: NA
V gene: TRBV30
J gene: TRBJ2-7
D gene: TRBD1
CDR3 DNA: TGTGCCTGGAGTCCGCGACAGGGCCCACTCTACGAGCAGTACTTC
CDR3 protein: CAWSPRQGPLYEQYF

clone size: NA
V gene: TRBV28
J gene: TRBJ1-6
D gene: NA
CDR3 DNA: TGTGCCACGAAGAACTTACAGGGATCACCCCTCCACTTT
CDR3 protein: CATKNLQGSPLHF

clone size: NA
V gene: TRBV3-1/TRBV3-2
J gene: TRBJ1-5
D gene: TRBD1
CDR3 DNA: TGTGCCAGCAGCCAAGGACAGGGGTTTTCTCAGCCCCAGCATTTT
CDR3 protein: CASSQGQGFSQPQHF

clone size: NA
V gene: TRBV2
J gene: TRBJ1-3
D gene: NA
CDR3 DNA: TGTGCCAGCAGCGAACGAGAGGGAAACACCATATATTTT
CDR3 protein: CASSEREGNTIYF

clone size: NA
V gene: TRBV11-2
J gene: TRBJ1-2
D gene: NA
CDR3 DNA: TGTGCCAGCAGCCCCCCCCCGGGGGGGACCCGCTATGGCTACACCTTC
CDR3 protein: CASSPPPGGTRYGYTF

clone size: NA
V gene: TRBV19
J gene: TRBJ2-7
D gene: NA
CDR3 DNA: TGTGCCAGTTCAACTCAGCGCGGTACCTACGAGCAGTACTTC
CDR3 protein: CASSTQRGTYEQYF

clone size: NA
V gene: TRBV19
J gene: TRBJ2-5
D gene: NA
CDR3 DNA: TGTGCCAGTAGTATAGGGAGGGGTCAAGAGACCCAGTACTTC
CDR3 protein: CASSIGRGQETQYF

clone size: once
V gene: TRBV5-4
J gene: TRBJ1-2
D gene: NA
CDR3 DNA: TGTGCCAGCAGCCCACCGGGGACATTCGAATCATATGGCTACACCTTC
CDR3 protein: CASSPPGTFESYGYTF

clone size: NA
V gene: TRBV25-1
J gene: TRBJ2-3
D gene: NA
CDR3 DNA: TGTGCCAGCAGCCGGGGCACAGATACGCAGTATTTT
CDR3 protein: CASSRGTDTQYF

clone size: NA
V gene: TRBV5-1
J gene: TRBJ2-6
D gene: NA
CDR3 DNA: TGCGCCAGTACAGGGCAGTCTGGGGCCAACGTCCTGACTTTC
CDR3 protein: CASTGQSGANVLTF

clone size: few
V gene: TRBV5-1
J gene: TRBJ1-2
D gene: TRBD1
CDR3 DNA: TGCGCCAGCAGTAGACAGGGCTATGGCTACACCTTC
CDR3 protein: CASSRQGYGYTF

clone size: NA
V gene: TRBV7-2
J gene: TRBJ2-5
D gene: NA
CDR3 DNA: TGTGCCAGCAGTTACCAGGGGGGAGAGACCCAGTACTTC
CDR3 protein: CASSYQGGETQYF

clone size: NA
V gene: TRBV3-1/TRBV3-2
J gene: TRBJ2-2
D gene: TRBD2
CDR3 DNA: TGTGCCAGCAGCCAAGGCGGGGGGGAGAACACCGGGGAGCTGTTTTTT
CDR3 protein: CASSQGGGENTGELFF

clone size: NA
V gene: TRBV30
J gene: TRBJ2-5
D gene: NA
CDR3 DNA: TGTGCCTGGACAGGGCACCAAGAGACCCAGTACTTC
CDR3 protein: CAWTGHQETQYF

clone size: NA
V gene: TRBV7-2
J gene: TRBJ2-3
D gene: NA
CDR3 DNA: TGTGCCAGCAGCTTAAACGGCGCGGGTACGCAGTATTTT
CDR3 protein: CASSLNGAGTQYF

clone size: NA
V gene: TRBV28
J gene: TRBJ1-2
D gene: TRBD1
CDR3 DNA: TGTGCCAGCAATAACGCGGACAGGGTTTGGGTGGATGGCTACACCTTC
CDR3 protein: CASNNADRVWVDGYTF

clone size: NA
V gene: TRBV28
J gene: TRBJ1-4
D gene: NA
CDR3 DNA: TGTGCCAGCAGTTTGTGGCAGGGCGGCCTAAAACTGTTTTTT
CDR3 protein: CASSLWQGGLKLFF